Following are 21 T cell receptor beta chains from one sample sequenced in a study of cytomegalovirus exposure and HLA in healthy donors. 13 Jbeta primers and 60 Vbeta primers were used for the PCR. The repertoire was sequenced with immunoSEQ multiplex PCR; TCRdb's copy has only in-frame clones and lacks some. This sample has over 120,000 clones, with 80% found just once. The specimen was PBMCs. These receptors were collected from a man over 45 in good health and CMV-seronegative.

V usage is TRBV2 and J usage is TRBJ2-1; 7 bases match TRBD2. Losses at the gene ends were 5 bases for V and 8 bases for J; bases not matched to a gene: 6. This CDR3 spans 13 amino acids. Germline assignment: CDR1 SNHLY and CDR2 FYNNEI. The CDR3 nucleotides are TGTGCCAGCAGTCCCGGGGGGTTCGATGAGCAGTTCTTC. Protein: CASSPGGFDEQFF.

The CDR3 reads CASSDGNEAFF. CDR3 coding DNA: TGCGCCAGCAGTGACGGGAATGAAGCTTTCTTT. The chain couples TRBV10-2 to TRBJ1-1; D is unclear. Trimming took 3 bases from V and 7 from J, leaving 6 bases between them. The CDR3 spans 11 residues. Germline V gene lookup returns CDR1 WSHSY and CDR2 SAAADI.

The sample holds one count of this clone. The chain recombines TRBV6-5 with TRBJ1-2, with no clear D. V gave up 0 bases and J gave up 4 bases, with 15 bases separating them. Germline assignment: CDR1 MNHEY and CDR2 SVGAGI. The CDR3 contains 16 residues. The CDR3 protein is CASSYSKNDRGYGYTF. As DNA, the CDR3 is TGTGCCAGCAGTTACTCGAAAAATGATCGGGGCTATGGCTACACCTTC.

This clone was recorded only once. The rearrangement joins TRBV11-2 to TRBJ2-1; the match to TRBD2 covers 9 bases. J was trimmed by 0 bases and V by 1 base; bases with no gene match: 10. The length of the CDR3 is 19 residues. Germline V CDR1 and CDR2: SGHAT, FQNNGV. The CDR3 loop reads CASSLVVLAGRSSYNEQFF. CDR3 nucleotides: TGTGCCAGCAGCTTAGTAGTGCTAGCGGGGAGGAGCTCCTACAATGAGCAGTTCTTC.

The chain couples TRBV21-1 to TRBJ2-5; no check of the table's D call, TRBD2, against the DNA was made. TRBV21-1 is described as a pseudogene. The CDR3 is 15 residues long. CDR3 amino acids: CARGGLAGAWETQYF. The CDR3 DNA follows: TGTGCCAGGGGGGGACTAGCGGGAGCGTGGGAGACCCAGTACTTC.

CDR3 sequence reads: CASGRGFEQYF. The CDR3 bases are TGTGCTAGTGGCCGAGGGTTCGAGCAGTACTTC. The chain combines TRBV12-5 with TRBJ2-7; a possible D gene is TRBD2 (5 bases). Trimming took 6 bases from V and 6 from J, leaving 9 bases between them. Per germline, CDR1 LGHNT and CDR2 FRNRAP. The CDR3 runs to 11 residues.

The chain couples TRBV7-9 to TRBJ2-3, with TRBD2 identical over 9 bases. CDR1 is SEHNR and CDR2 is FQNEAQ in the germline V gene (reference sequence). Trimming took 3 bases from V and 4 from J; bases not matched to a gene: 11. The CDR3 contains 17 residues. The CDR3 here is CASSLTVAGGPSDTQYF. Written as DNA, the CDR3 is TGTGCCAGCAGCTTGACGGTGGCGGGGGGGCCGTCAGATACGCAGTATTTT.

V gene TRBV9 combines with J gene TRBJ2-2; D is perhaps TRBD2 (5 bases). The CDR3 runs to 14 residues. Germline CDR1 and CDR2: SGDLS and YYNGEE. Trimming removed 5 bases at V and 0 bases at J, with 8 bases between. CDR3 sequence: CASRAGTNTGELFF. Here the CDR3 DNA reads TGTGCCAGCAGAGCCGGGACGAACACCGGGGAGCTGTTTTTT. The variable domain in full, completed from reference TRBV9 and TRBJ2-2, reads DSGVTQTPKHLITATGQRVTLRCSPRSGDLSVYWYQQSLDQGLQFLIQYYNGEERAKGNILERFSAQQFPDLHSELNLSSLELGDSALYFCASRAGTNTGELFFGEGSRLTVL.

The CDR3 nucleotides read TGTGCCAGCAGCGACACTGACAGGGGGCTTTATCAGCCCCAGCATTTT. Translation: CASSDTDRGLYQPQHF. The chain carries TRBV7-2 and TRBJ1-5; 10 bases are a match to TRBD1. With V trimmed by 5 bases and J by 5 bases, 9 bases remained unmatched. This CDR3 has 16 residues. Germline loops: CDR1 SGHTA, CDR2 FQGNSA.

This clone was found once. The chain uses TRBV2 and TRBJ2-5, with a possible D match to TRBD1 (6 bases). The V gene lost 5 bases and the J gene lost 4 bases, with 11 bases spanning the gap. CDR3 length equals 13 residues. CDR1 SNHLY and CDR2 FYNNEI come from the germline V gene. The CDR3 region is CASSRSRGETQYF. CDR3 sequence (DNA): TGTGCCAGCAGTCGGTCCAGGGGAGAGACCCAGTACTTC. The complete variable domain, with remaining parts taken from reference TRBV2 and TRBJ2-5, reads EPEVTQTPSHQVTQMGQEVILRCVPISNHLYFYWYRQILGQKVEFLVSFYNNEISEKSEIFDDQFSVERPDGSNFTLKIRSTKLEDSAMYFCASSRSRGETQYFGPGTRLLVL.

The J gene is TRBJ2-2, the V gene TRBV7-8; no definite D call. V shed 1 base and J shed 1 base, with 4 bases lying between them. The CDR3 is 14 amino acids. From germline, CDR1 is SGHVS and CDR2 FQNEAQ. The CDR3 coding sequence is TGTGCCAGCAGCTTAGACAGGAACACCGGGGAGCTGTTTTTT. Amino acids: CASSLDRNTGELFF.

V is TRBV13 and J is TRBJ2-7; D remains ambiguous. Between the trimmed V and J ends, which lost 3 bases and 3 bases, there was a span of 12 bases. Germline loops: CDR1 PRHDT, CDR2 FYEKMQ (reference sequence). The CDR3 totals 14 residues. CDR3 protein: CASSFGSQYYEQYF. DNA of the CDR3: TGTGCCAGCAGCTTTGGTAGTCAATACTACGAGCAGTACTTC.

The J gene is TRBJ1-5, the V gene TRBV25-1, with TRBD1 identical over 7 bases. Germline V gives CDR1 MGHDK, CDR2 SYGVNS. The CDR3 extends over 13 amino acids. The junction had 5 bases not matched to a gene; V was cut back by 4 bases and J by 8 bases. DNA for the CDR3: TGTGCCAGCAGTGGAACAGGGGTGAAGCCCCAGCATTTT. This sequence encodes CASSGTGVKPQHF.

Details on this clone: A junction boundary mismatches the germline segment, possibly from a read error. This rearrangement joins TRBV6-4 to TRBJ1-1, with D uncertain. This CDR3 comprises 14 residues. Germline V lookup: CDR1 MRHNA, CDR2 SNTAGT. Here the CDR3 reads CAGSYYHTSTEAFF. DNA for the CDR3: TGTGCCGGCAGTTATTATCATACAAGTACTGAAGCTTTCTTT.

As concerns this clone: Other DNA sequences of this sample code for an identical CDR3. CDR3 sequence: CASSLGTGNTEAFF. The CDR3 nucleotides read TGCGCCAGCAGCTTGGGTACGGGGAACACTGAAGCTTTCTTT. This chain joins TRBV5-1 and TRBJ1-1; D gene unclear. The CDR3 is 14 residues long. V lost 0 bases to trimming and J lost 1 base, with 7 bases between them. Germline V gives CDR1 SGHRS, CDR2 YFSETQ.

This clone occurred once. V is TRBV15 and J is TRBJ2-1, with D maybe TRBD1 (6 bases). The CDR3 length is 15 residues. V gave up 0 bases and J gave up 3 bases, with 9 bases separating them. CDR1 and CDR2 from the germline V gene are LNHNV and YYDKDF (reference sequence). The CDR3 loop reads CATSREKGDYNEQFF. CDR3 DNA sequence: TGTGCCACCAGCAGAGAGAAGGGGGACTACAATGAGCAGTTCTTC. The complete variable domain, with remaining parts taken from reference TRBV15 and TRBJ2-1, reads DAMVIQNPRYQVTQFGKPVTLSCSQTLNHNVMYWYQQKSSQAPKLLFHYYDKDFNNEADTPDNFQSRRPNTSFCFLDIRSPGLGDTAMYLCATSREKGDYNEQFFGPGTRLTVL.

The CDR3 protein is CASSIRGLPAPDTQYF. The CDR3 bases are TGTGCCAGTAGTATCCGGGGACTCCCCGCGCCAGATACGCAGTATTTT. The chain uses TRBV19 and TRBJ2-3; D may be TRBD2 (6 bases). The CDR3 is 16 residues long. The germline V and J ends were trimmed by 3 bases and 4 bases, with 17 bases remaining between them. Per the germline V gene, CDR1 is LNHDA and CDR2 is SQIVND (reference sequence).

This clone was recorded once. The gene calls are TRBV28 and TRBJ2-1; 8 bases match TRBD2. The CDR3 covers 16 residues. V lost 8 bases to trimming and J lost 9 bases; unmatched junction nucleotides: 18. Looked up from germline, CDR1 is MDHEN and CDR2 is SYDVKM. CDR3 region: CASGTRDGTRVREQFF. CDR3 nucleotide sequence: TGTGCCAGCGGGACAAGGGACGGGACTAGGGTACGTGAGCAGTTCTTC.

The V and J genes are TRBV15 and TRBJ1-2, with D perhaps matching TRBD1 (5 bases). The CDR3 length is 16 residues. CDR1 LNHNV and CDR2 YYDKDF come from the germline V gene (reference sequence). Trimming took off 2 bases at V and 3 bases at J, with 16 bases between the two ends. DNA of the CDR3: TGTGCCACCAGCAGAAAAGGGGATCTTCCCTACTATGGCTACACCTTC. This gives the protein CATSRKGDLPYYGYTF.

The chain uses TRBV7-2 and TRBJ2-7; 12 bases map to TRBD2. The CDR3 extends over 13 amino acids. Germline trimming cut 5 bases from V and 7 bases from J; bases unmatched to any gene: 3. CDR1 and CDR2 from the germline V gene are SGHTA and FQGNSA. CDR3 bases: TGTGCCAGCAGCCCTAGCGGGAGGGGAGAGCAGTACTTC. Protein sequence: CASSPSGRGEQYF.

The V call is TRBV6-1, the J call TRBJ2-7, with TRBD2 matching over 11 bases. CDR1 is MNHNS and CDR2 is SASEGT in the germline V gene. V shed 6 bases and J 6 bases; nucleotides not matched to a gene: 7. The CDR3 consists of 14 residues. CDR3 nucleotides: TGTGCCAGCAGCGCCCTAGCGGGAGGCGGCGAGCAGTACTTC. Translation gives CASSALAGGGEQYF.